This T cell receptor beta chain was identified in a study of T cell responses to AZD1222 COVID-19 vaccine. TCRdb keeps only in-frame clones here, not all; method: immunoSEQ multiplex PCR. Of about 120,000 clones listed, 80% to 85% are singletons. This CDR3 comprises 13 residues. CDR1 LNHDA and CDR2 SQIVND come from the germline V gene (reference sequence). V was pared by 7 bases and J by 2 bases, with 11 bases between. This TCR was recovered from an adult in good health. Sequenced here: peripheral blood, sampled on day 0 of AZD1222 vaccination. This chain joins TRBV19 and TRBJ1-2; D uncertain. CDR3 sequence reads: CASTPPGNYGYTF. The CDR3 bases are TGTGCCAGTACCCCCCCCGGAAACTATGGCTACACCTTC.